This T cell receptor (delta chain) comes out of a study of gamma-delta T cells after stem cell transplantation. Germline-derived CDR1 and CDR2 are GEAIGNYY and EKD. The CDR3 length is 16 residues. V was pared by 4 bases and J by 2 bases, with 19 bases between. TCRdb re-called clones from the RT-PCR reads using CATT. The sample lists roughly 1,200 delta-chain clones; approximately 37% were seen once. Sequenced: gamma-delta T cells. This sequence joins TRDV2 and TRDJ1, with D tentatively TRDD3 (6 bases). This TCR derives from a human donor. It is not recorded whose cells these are; they may come from a transplant donor. Here the CDR3 DNA reads TGTGCCTGTGAATCAATGGGGGCTACGGGAACCGATAAACTCATCTTT. It encodes CACESMGATGTDKLIF.